The 2 T cell receptor beta chains listed next were all sequenced from one sample in a study of immune evolution from preneoplasia to lung adenocarcinoma. Assay: immunoSEQ multiplex PCR; the TCRdb copy retains only in-frame clones and omits some. This table holds about 6,300 clones, over 60% found once. The sequenced sample consisted of FFPE minimally invasive lung adenocarcinoma tissue. The receptor source for this set is a person aged 60-80 years with lung adenocarcinoma.

The chain is built from TRBV2 and TRBJ1-1; TRBD1 aligns across 7 bases. Per germline, CDR1 SNHLY and CDR2 FYNNEI. V was clipped by 6 bases and J by 5 bases; unmatched bases: 6. CDR3 length equals 13 residues. The CDR3 nucleotides read TGTGCCAGCAGGAGACAGGGAGAGACTGAAGCTTTCTTT. Protein: CASRRQGETEAFF. Based on the CDR3 plus reference TRBV2 and TRBJ1-1, the full variable domain is EPEVTQTPSHQVTQMGQEVILRCVPISNHLYFYWYRQILGQKVEFLVSFYNNEISEKSEIFDDQFSVERPDGSNFTLKIRSTKLEDSAMYFCASRRQGETEAFFGQGTRLTVV.

This clone appeared a few times. The chain couples TRBV30 to TRBJ1-2; D is ambiguous. This CDR3 has 11 amino acids. From germline, CDR1 is GTSNPN and CDR2 SVGIG (reference sequence). V was clipped by 1 base and J by 7 bases, with 7 bases between them. For the CDR3, the DNA is TGTGCCTGGAGTGCAGACGGTGGCTACACCTTC. It encodes CAWSADGGYTF. Based on the CDR3 plus reference TRBV30 and TRBJ1-2, the full variable domain is SQTIHQWPATLVQPVGSPLSLECTVEGTSNPNLYWYRQAAGRGLQLLFYSVGIGQISSEVPQNLSASRPQDRQFILSSKKLLLSDSGFYLCAWSADGGYTFGSGTRLTVV.